What follows are 23 T cell receptor beta chains derived from one specimen sequenced in a study of CD8 T cells in Susac syndrome. Roughly 0.45 to 1 ug RNA was reverse transcribed with random hexamers. TCRdb re-analysed the immunoSEQ multiplex PCR reads in MiXCR, keeping a single row per CDR3 protein. This table holds about 190,000 distinct CDR3 sequences, roughly 96% found once. The sample was CD4+ T cells from PBMCs. These receptors came from a human donor in good health.

The chain combines TRBV20-1 with TRBJ2-5; D assignment may be TRBD1 or TRBD2 (6 bases each). This CDR3 contains 13 residues. The V gene lost 5 bases and the J gene lost 3 bases, with 13 bases spanning the gap. Germline CDR1 and CDR2: DFQATT and SNEGSKA (reference sequence). CDR3 region: CSAGGTPKETQYF. The DNA of the CDR3 is TGCAGTGCTGGCGGGACACCTAAAGAGACCCAGTACTTC.

This clonotype appeared once. The chain has TRBV7-2 and TRBJ1-2, with D maybe TRBD1 (6 bases). Trimming took 1 base from V and 4 from J, leaving 13 bases between them. The CDR3 runs 15 residues. The germline CDR1 and CDR2 sequences are SGHTA and FQGNSA. The CDR3 protein is CASSLGTVGTYGYTF. The CDR3 DNA follows: TGTGCCAGCAGCTTAGGGACAGTGGGCACCTATGGCTACACCTTC.

The rearrangement uses TRBV6-6 and TRBJ1-6; D gene uncertain. V lost 2 bases, J lost 5 bases, and 7 bases lay in between. CDR1 and CDR2 (germline): MNHNY, SVGAGI (reference sequence). The CDR3 extends over 14 amino acids. The CDR3 reads CASSYTGDNSPLHF. The CDR3 bases are TGTGCCAGCAGTTACACGGGAGATAATTCACCCCTCCACTTT.

The J gene is TRBJ2-7, the V gene TRBV7-8, with 10 bases identical to TRBD1. The germline V gene has CDR1 SGHVS and CDR2 FQNEAQ. The CDR3 is 15 amino acids. V dropped 3 bases and J dropped 6; count of bases not matched to a gene: 8. The CDR3 protein is CASSLAGGQGREQYF. CDR3 DNA sequence: TGTGCCAGCAGCTTGGCGGGGGGACAGGGGCGCGAGCAGTACTTC.

CDR3 sequence (DNA): TGTGCCAGCAGCAGAGACAGTAACAATCAGCCCCAGCATTTT. It is translated as CASSRDSNNQPQHF. The chain links TRBV7-9 to TRBJ1-5, with D tentatively TRBD1 (5 bases). V dropped 5 bases and J dropped 3 bases, with 11 bases sitting between them. CDR3 length equals 14 residues. Germline values: CDR1 SEHNR, CDR2 FQNEAQ (reference sequence).

The V and J genes are TRBV24-1 and TRBJ1-2; no clear D gene. Germline V gene lookup returns CDR1 KGHDR and CDR2 SFDVKD. Trimming shortened V by 6 bases and J by 4 bases, and 14 bases separated the two germline ends. The CDR3 extends over 14 amino acids. This CDR3 reads CATSRGWEGYGYTF. The CDR3 DNA reads as TGTGCCACCAGTCGAGGCTGGGAGGGCTATGGCTACACCTTC.

The rearrangement joins TRBV30 to TRBJ1-1; TRBD1 might be the D (5 bases). This CDR3 is 14 amino acids long. With 2 bases removed from V and 5 bases from J, the gap between germline ends came to 15 bases. The germline gives CDR1 GTSNPN, CDR2 SVGIG (reference sequence). The CDR3 loop is CAWSWGGDLTEAFF. DNA of the CDR3: TGTGCCTGGAGTTGGGGAGGGGATTTAACTGAAGCTTTCTTT.

The chain joins TRBV7-8 to TRBJ2-7, with D tentatively TRBD1 (6 bases). The V end was cut by 4 bases, the J end by 4 bases, with 11 bases between. Germline lookup yields CDR1 SGHVS and CDR2 FQNEAQ. The CDR3 has 13 residues. CDR3 nucleotide sequence: TGTGCCAGCAGCTACAGGGTTCTTTACGAGCAGTACGTC. The encoded protein is CASSYRVLYEQYV.

The chain carries TRBV9 and TRBJ2-7; 8 bases are a match to TRBD2. The CDR3 spans 16 residues. Germline CDR1 SGDLS, CDR2 YYNGEE. V gave up 4 bases and J gave up 7 bases; unmatched junction bases: 16. CDR3 region: CASSRLGGAPLGEQYF. CDR3 in DNA: TGTGCCAGCAGCCGCCTCGGGGGGGCGCCCCTTGGAGAGCAGTACTTC.

The chain combines TRBV12-3 or TRBV12-4 with TRBJ2-1; 9 bases map to TRBD1. The CDR3 totals 14 residues. J gave up 6 bases and V 10 bases, and 10 bases lay outside the gene matches. DNA of the CDR3: TGTGCCACCTGTACCTGGGGACAGGGCAATGAGCAGTTCTTC. It is translated as CATCTWGQGNEQFF.

The chain combines TRBV15 with TRBJ1-5, with D possibly being TRBD1 (5 bases). There are 15 residues in the CDR3. The V gene's germline CDR1 is LNHNV and CDR2 YYDKDF (reference sequence). V shed 5 bases and J shed 3 bases, with 14 bases lying between them. The CDR3 nucleotides are TGTGCCACCAGCGCCCAGAGGGGTCCCAATCAGCCCCAGCATTTT. Its translation: CATSAQRGPNQPQHF.

The V and J genes are TRBV28 and TRBJ2-7, with 9 positions matching TRBD1. The CDR3 has 17 amino acids. The trim removed 6 bases at V and 7 bases at J, leaving 19 bases unmatched. Germline CDR1 reads MDHEN; CDR2 reads SYDVKM. The DNA of the CDR3 is TGTGCCAGCAGCTCATCCCTGTGGGGGACAGGGTCCCCGGAGCAGTACTTC. Translating gives CASSSSLWGTGSPEQYF.

This clonotype was found once. The rearrangement uses TRBV29-1 and TRBJ1-1, with a weak D call TRBD1 (6 bases). Trimming took off 3 bases at V and 1 base at J, with 9 bases between the two ends. Germline V lookup: CDR1 SQVTM, CDR2 ANQGSEA. CDR3 length: 13 amino acids. CDR3 nucleotide sequence: TGCAGCGTTGACCGGGGGGCGAACACTGAAGCTTTCTTT. Its protein is CSVDRGANTEAFF.

The V and J genes are TRBV15 and TRBJ2-7; maybe TRBD1 (5 bases). This CDR3 is built from 16 residues. From germline, CDR1 is LNHNV and CDR2 YYDKDF (reference sequence). The V end lost 3 bases, the J end lost 2 bases, and 17 bases lay between the germline ends. CDR3 DNA: TGTGCCACCAGCAGTAACTTGGGCAGGGCCCCCTACGAGCAGTACTTC. Encoded protein: CATSSNLGRAPYEQYF.

The chain carries TRBV3-1 and TRBJ2-7, with 8 positions matching TRBD1. The CDR3 loop spans 18 amino acids. Germline-derived CDR1 and CDR2 are LGHDT and YNNKEL (reference sequence). Trimming took 1 base from V and 5 from J; bases not matched to a gene: 16. The CDR3 bases are TGTGCCAGCAGCCAAGGTATTTCGGTCCGGACAGGGACCCACGAGCAGTACTTC. Protein: CASSQGISVRTGTHEQYF.

The chain has TRBV20-1 and TRBJ1-4, with D maybe TRBD1 (5 bases). V was trimmed by 1 base and J by 6 bases, leaving 18 bases between them. Per germline, CDR1 DFQATT and CDR2 SNEGSKA (reference sequence). The CDR3 is 16 amino acids. The CDR3 bases are TGCAGTGCTAGAGTCGGAGGGGTCGACCTACATGAAAAACTGTTTTTT. Amino acid sequence: CSARVGGVDLHEKLFF.

This clonotype was detected once. The chain has TRBV3-1 and TRBJ2-1; 8 bases match TRBD2. Germline values: CDR1 LGHDT, CDR2 YNNKEL (reference sequence). This CDR3 region has 16 residues. The V segment lost 2 bases and the J segment 2 bases; nucleotides outside the gene matches: 5. This CDR3 reads CASSQRGLAAYNEQFF. DNA for the CDR3: TGTGCCAGCAGCCAACGAGGACTAGCAGCCTACAATGAGCAGTTCTTC.

The chain carries TRBV20-1 and TRBJ2-7, with a tentative D call TRBD2 (6 bases). Germline V gene sequence: CDR1 DFQATT, CDR2 SNEGSKA (reference sequence). Trimming removed 3 bases from V and 4 bases from J, with 16 bases in between. The CDR3 is 14 amino acids. CDR3 in amino acids: CSARDPTSGYEQYF. The CDR3 coding sequence is TGCAGTGCTAGGGACCCGACTAGTGGGTACGAGCAGTACTTC.

This clonotype came up once. This sequence joins TRBV6-5 and TRBJ2-1; D gene unclear. This CDR3 spans 13 amino acids. Trimming took 5 bases from V and 8 from J, leaving 13 bases between them. Germline values: CDR1 MNHEY, CDR2 SVGAGI. CDR3 sequence reads: CASSESFLDEQFF. CDR3 sequence (DNA): TGTGCCAGCAGTGAGAGTTTTCTCGATGAGCAGTTCTTC.

The V gene is TRBV9, the J gene TRBJ2-1; no clear D gene. Germline V lookup: CDR1 SGDLS, CDR2 YYNGEE. V gave up 3 bases and J gave up 6 bases, with 16 bases separating them. The CDR3 covers 15 residues. For the CDR3, the DNA is TGTGCCAGCAGCGCTCACACCCAAGGGATCAATGAGCAGTTCTTC. This translates into CASSAHTQGINEQFF.

The chain couples TRBV5-4 to TRBJ1-6; D gene uncertain. Germline V gene data show CDR1 as SGHNT and CDR2 as YYREEE (reference sequence). The CDR3 covers 14 residues. Deletions cut 2 bases from V and 9 bases from J, with 12 bases between. CDR3 in DNA: TGTGCCAGCAGCTTTTACTCCAGGAGTTCACCCCTCCACTTT. Translation gives CASSFYSRSSPLHF.

The V call is TRBV29-1, the J call TRBJ2-3; 8 nucleotides line up with TRBD2. Germline CDR1 and CDR2: SQVTM and ANQGSEA. The CDR3 totals 13 residues. After removal of 7 bases from V and 1 base from J, the junction contained 4 bases not matched to a gene. The CDR3, as DNA: TGCAGCGCAGCGGGAGAGGGCACAGATACGCAGTATTTT. Its protein is CSAAGEGTDTQYF.

The chain employs TRBV12-3 or TRBV12-4 and TRBJ2-7; D possibly matches TRBD1 or TRBD2 (5 bases each). The CDR3 is 13 amino acids. The V gene lost 3 bases and the J gene lost 4 bases, with 10 bases spanning the gap. The DNA of the CDR3 is TGTGCCAGCAGTTTCGGGGCTGAATACGAGCAGTACTTC. Translated, it gives CASSFGAEYEQYF.